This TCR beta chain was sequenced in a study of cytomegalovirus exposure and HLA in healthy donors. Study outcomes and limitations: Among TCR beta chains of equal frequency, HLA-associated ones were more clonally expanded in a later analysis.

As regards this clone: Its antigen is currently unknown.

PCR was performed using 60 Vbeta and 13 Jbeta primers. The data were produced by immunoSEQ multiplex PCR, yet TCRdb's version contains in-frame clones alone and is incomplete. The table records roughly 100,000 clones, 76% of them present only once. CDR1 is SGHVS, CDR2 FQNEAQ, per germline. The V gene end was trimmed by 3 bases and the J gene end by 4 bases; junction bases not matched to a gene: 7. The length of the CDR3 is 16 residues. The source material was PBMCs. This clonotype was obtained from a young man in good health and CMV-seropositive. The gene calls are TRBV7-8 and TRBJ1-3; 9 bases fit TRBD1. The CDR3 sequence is CASSFSGQGAGNTIYF. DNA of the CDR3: TGTGCCAGCAGCTTTTCGGGACAGGGCGCCGGAAACACCATATATTTT.